This passage covers 14 T cell receptor beta chains from one sample sequenced in a study of breast tumors, draining lymph nodes, adjacent tissues (dated by TCRdb to 2016 to 2018). The library was built by means of multiplex PCR. TCRdb shows the sequencer as Illumina HiSeq 2000. TCRdb redid the processing of the public reads, applying fastp at Q25 and MiXCR, and retained in-frame beta chains. All rows with the same CDR3 protein become a single entry with the most common DNA and genes. The sample contains 200,000 or so distinct CDR3 sequences, 31% of them found a single time. The ten largest make up over 4% of the sample. The lymph node samples were taken from the axillary draining lymph nodes of breast cancer patients. What was sequenced was axillary lymph node tissue. The receptors originated from a female donor with breast cancer. Some clones in this sample may be carry-over from other donors' samples.

Only a few counts were recorded for this clonotype. A much larger clone lies one base from this, so it may be a read error. The CDR3 is CASSVAQSYNSPPHF. The CDR3 DNA reads TGTGCCAGCAGCGTAGCACAGTCCTATAATTCACCCCCCCACTTT. J is TRBJ1-6 and V is TRBV9; D unclear. CDR1 is SGDLS and CDR2 is YYNGEE in the germline V gene. CDR3 length: 15 amino acids.

This clonotype was seen many times. The rearrangement joins TRBV15 to TRBJ2-4; TRBD2 might be the D (5 bases). V was clipped by 0 bases and J by 0 bases, with 9 bases between them. Germline V gene data show CDR1 as LNHNV and CDR2 as YYDKDF (reference sequence). The CDR3 runs to 16 residues. CDR3 nucleotides: TGTGCCACCAGCAGAGATGCTGGAGGAGCCAAAAACATTCAGTACTTC. Amino acid sequence: CATSRDAGGAKNIQYF.

This clonotype was seen ten or more times. The chain is built from TRBV7-8 and TRBJ2-1, with D tentatively TRBD1 (5 bases). Germline CDR1 is SGHVS and CDR2 is FQNEAQ. V lost 4 bases and J 6 bases, leaving 13 bases between the germline ends. This CDR3 spans 14 amino acids. CDR3 amino acids: CASSSGRTINEQFF. For the CDR3, the DNA is TGTGCCAGCAGCTCTGGTAGGACAATCAATGAGCAGTTCTTC.

This clonotype was observed at least ten times. The chain couples TRBV3-2 to TRBJ2-1. TRBV3-2 is a recognized pseudogene. There are 10 residues in the CDR3. Here the CDR3 DNA reads TGTGCCAGCAGCCATACCCTTGCCGTCTTC. This codes for CASSHTLAVF.

This sequence joins TRBV30 and TRBJ1-4, with D possibly being TRBD1 (5 bases). This CDR3 is 13 amino acids long. V was pared by 7 bases and J by 6 bases, with 15 bases between. Germline V gene data show CDR1 as GTSNPN and CDR2 as SVGIG (reference sequence). In DNA form, the CDR3 reads TGTGCCTTGGGACTGGGGAAGGATGAAAAACTGTTTTTT. Translating gives CALGLGKDEKLFF.

This clonotype has a count of ten or more. V usage is TRBV6-2 or TRBV6-3 and J usage is TRBJ2-2; perhaps D is TRBD1 or TRBD2 (5 bases each). Germline-derived CDR1 and CDR2 are MNHEY and SVGEGT. Between the trimmed V and J ends, which lost 6 bases and 2 bases, there was a span of 7 bases. This CDR3 is built from 13 residues. In nucleotides, the CDR3 is TGTGCCAGCAGACGGGACAACACCGGGGAGCTGTTTTTT. Translated, it gives CASRRDNTGELFF.

This clonotype was counted many times. The chain couples TRBV7-9 to TRBJ2-7, with D perhaps TRBD1 (7 bases). Germline CDR1 and CDR2: SEHNR and FQNEAQ (reference sequence). Trimming left V 5 bases short and J 2 bases short, with 16 bases between. The length of the CDR3 is 15 residues. The CDR3 nucleotides are TGTGCCAGCAGCCCAGGAGGGGGCCTTACCTACGAGCAGTACTTC. Translating it yields CASSPGGGLTYEQYF.

This clonotype was seen a few times. V gene TRBV4-1 combines with J gene TRBJ2-4, with TRBD2 matching 14 bases. The V gene's germline CDR1 is MGHRA and CDR2 YSYEKL. V gave up 5 bases and J gave up 6 bases; unmatched junction bases: 3. The CDR3 length is 15 residues. CDR3 region: CASSGLAGGGNIQYF. In DNA form, the CDR3 reads TGCGCCAGCAGCGGACTAGCGGGGGGTGGAAACATTCAGTACTTC.

This clonotype has ten or more counts. The rearrangement uses TRBV29-1 and TRBJ2-1; the match to TRBD1 covers 7 bases. The CDR3 is 14 amino acids. In germline, CDR1 is SQVTM, CDR2 ANQGSEA. V lost 8 bases, J lost 6 bases, and 13 bases stayed unmatched. The CDR3 spells CSLKTGSRSNEQFF. The CDR3 DNA reads TGCAGCTTAAAGACAGGGAGCAGGTCCAATGAGCAGTTCTTC.

There are many counts of this clonotype. The chain is built from TRBV6-2 or TRBV6-3 and TRBJ2-1; possibly TRBD1 for D (6 bases). This CDR3 region has 13 residues. Trimming took off 6 bases at V and 6 bases at J, with 12 bases between the two ends. In germline, CDR1 is MNHEY, CDR2 SVGEGT. CDR3 protein: CASRVTGSNEQFF. The CDR3 nucleotides are TGTGCCAGCAGGGTGACAGGCAGCAATGAGCAGTTCTTC.

The chain couples TRBV11-2 to TRBJ2-2; 9 bases line up with TRBD1. J lost 6 bases, V lost 1 base, and 12 bases had no gene match. Germline V gene data show CDR1 as SGHAT and CDR2 as FQNNGV. The CDR3 loop spans 18 amino acids. The CDR3 coding sequence is TGTGCCAGCAGCTTAGTCGGGAGTGGGACAGGGCCAGCCGGGGAGCTGTTTTTT. Protein product: CASSLVGSGTGPAGELFF. Using reference TRBV11-2 and TRBJ2-2 for the parts outside the CDR3, the full variable domain is EAGVAQSPRYKIIEKRQSVAFWCNPISGHATLYWYQQILGQGPKLLIQFQNNGVVDDSQLPKDRFSAERLKGVDSTLKIQPAKLEDSAVYLCASSLVGSGTGPAGELFFGEGSRLTVL.

Many counts were recorded for this clonotype. The chain recombines TRBV19 with TRBJ1-2, with D unclear. Germline lookup yields CDR1 LNHDA and CDR2 SQIVND (reference sequence). CDR3 length equals 14 residues. Trimming took off 8 bases at V and 4 bases at J, with 17 bases between the two ends. CDR3 protein: CASRLGASGYGYTF. The CDR3 coding sequence is TGTGCCAGTCGTCTGGGCGCAAGCGGCTATGGCTACACCTTC.

In this sample, this clonotype turned up many times. The chain recombines TRBV19 with TRBJ2-4; 7 bases are a match to TRBD1. Germline CDR1 LNHDA, CDR2 SQIVND (reference sequence). J was trimmed by 7 bases and V by 7 bases; bases with no gene match: 7. The CDR3 sequence is 13 residues long. The CDR3: CASTPMTGNIQYF. The CDR3 nucleotides are TGTGCCAGTACCCCCATGACAGGGAACATTCAGTACTTC.

There are many counts of this clonotype. The gene calls are TRBV11-3 and TRBJ2-2; D remains ambiguous. V shed 5 bases and J shed 1 base, with 8 bases lying between them. The CDR3 length is 14 residues. The V gene's germline CDR1 is SGHNT and CDR2 YENEEA. CDR3 DNA sequence: TGTGCCAGCAGCCTCCGACAGAACACCGGGGAGCTGTTTTTT. The encoded protein is CASSLRQNTGELFF. The full variable domain, its missing parts supplied by reference TRBV11-3 and TRBJ2-2, is EAGVVQSPRYKIIEKKQPVAFWCNPISGHNTLYWYLQNLGQGPELLIRYENEEAVDDSQLPKDRFSAERLKGVDSTLKIQPAELGDSAVYLCASSLRQNTGELFFGEGSRLTVL.